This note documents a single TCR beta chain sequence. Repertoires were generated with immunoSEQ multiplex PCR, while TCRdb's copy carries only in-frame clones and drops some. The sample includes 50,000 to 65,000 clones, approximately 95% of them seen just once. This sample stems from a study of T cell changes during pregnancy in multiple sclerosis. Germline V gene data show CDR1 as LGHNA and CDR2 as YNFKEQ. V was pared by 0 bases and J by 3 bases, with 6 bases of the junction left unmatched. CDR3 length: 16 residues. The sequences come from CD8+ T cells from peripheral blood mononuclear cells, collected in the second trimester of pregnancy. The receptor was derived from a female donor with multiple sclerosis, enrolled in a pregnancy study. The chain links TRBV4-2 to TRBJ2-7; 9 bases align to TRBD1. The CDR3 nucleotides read TGTGCCAGCAGCCAAGAAGGCACAGGGGGCATCTACGAGCAGTACTTC. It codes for CASSQEGTGGIYEQYF.